This is a list of T cell receptor beta chains from one sample in a study of control samples from healthy donors and cancer patients. Assay used: immunoSEQ multiplex PCR; TCRdb lists only in-frame clones, some missing. This table has fewer than 65,000 clones, approximately 90% appearing once. Input material: PBMCs. All receptors derive from a man aged 35 to 55 with colorectal cancer. Each CDR3 is given with its conserved first and last residue. The order of the fields is clone size, V gene, D gene, J gene, CDR3 DNA, CDR3 protein. A D gene is named only where the DNA matches it firmly. Only part of the rows carry a size: once, few, many, or a class if the clone is expanded.

size: few
V: TRBV3-1/TRBV3-2
D: NA
J: TRBJ1-1
DNA: TGTGCCAGCAGCCACCTGAACACTGAAGCTTTCTTT
CDR3: CASSHLNTEAFF

size: once
V: TRBV19
D: NA
J: TRBJ2-3
DNA: TGTGCCAGTAGAACCTGGGACAACACAGATACGCAGTATTTT
CDR3: CASRTWDNTDTQYF

size: NA
V: TRBV6-2/TRBV6-3
D: NA
J: TRBJ2-3
DNA: TGTGCCAGCAGTTACGAATTCGGGGATACGCAGTATTTT
CDR3: CASSYEFGDTQYF

size: NA
V: TRBV18
D: NA
J: TRBJ1-6
DNA: TGTGCCAGCTCAAATAAGGCTGGTGATTCACCCCTCCACTTT
CDR3: CASSNKAGDSPLHF

size: NA
V: TRBV27
D: NA
J: TRBJ2-1
DNA: TGTGCCAGCGGAACCAGGGGAAACAATGAGCAGTTCTTC
CDR3: CASGTRGNNEQFF

size: once
V: TRBV5-5
D: NA
J: TRBJ2-5
DNA: TGTGCCAGCAGCTTGATTCCAGCGGACCAAGAGACCCAGTACTTC
CDR3: CASSLIPADQETQYF

size: NA
V: TRBV28
D: NA
J: TRBJ2-2
DNA: TGTGCCAGCAGAGGGGGTGGAGGTTGGAGTCCCGGGGAGCTGTTTTTT
CDR3: CASRGGGGWSPGELFF

size: NA
V: TRBV9
D: TRBD2
J: TRBJ2-1
DNA: TGTGCCAGCAGCTCCAGACTAGCGGGGCAAGGGGTCTTC
CDR3: CASSSRLAGQGVF

size: NA
V: TRBV9
D: NA
J: TRBJ2-3
DNA: TGTGCCAGCAGCCGAGAATGGGATACGCAGTATTTT
CDR3: CASSREWDTQYF

size: NA
V: TRBV11-2
D: NA
J: TRBJ1-6
DNA: TGTGCCAGCAGCTACGGACGGCTCAATTCACCCCTCCACTTT
CDR3: CASSYGRLNSPLHF

size: NA
V: TRBV2
D: NA
J: TRBJ2-3
DNA: TGTGCCAGCAGCCCCCCATGGGATTTT
CDR3: CASSPPWDF

size: NA
V: TRBV9
D: NA
J: TRBJ1-2
DNA: TGTGCCAGCAGTGGTACGGGCTACTCCTATGGCTACACCTTC
CDR3: CASSGTGYSYGYTF

size: NA
V: TRBV28
D: NA
J: TRBJ2-7
DNA: TGTGCCAGCAGTCCAGGGACGGCCCTCTCCTACGAGCAGTACTTC
CDR3: CASSPGTALSYEQYF

size: NA
V: TRBV4-1
D: TRBD2
J: TRBJ2-7
DNA: TGCGCCAGCAGCCGACTAGCTTCATCCTACGAGCAGTACTTC
CDR3: CASSRLASSYEQYF

size: NA
V: TRBV7-9
D: NA
J: TRBJ2-1
DNA: TGTGCCAGCAGCCGGCTCGGGAGCTCCTACAATGAGCAGTTCTTC
CDR3: CASSRLGSSYNEQFF

size: NA
V: TRBV9
D: NA
J: TRBJ2-1
DNA: TGTGCCAGCAGCGTAGGCTGGCGCATCCTCTCCTACAATGAGCAGTTCTTC
CDR3: CASSVGWRILSYNEQFF

size: NA
V: TRBV2
D: TRBD1
J: TRBJ1-2
DNA: TGTGCCAGCACCAAGGACAGGCTATATGGCTACACCTTC
CDR3: CASTKDRLYGYTF

size: NA
V: TRBV5-4
D: NA
J: TRBJ1-2
DNA: TGTGCCAGCAGCGCGGACACCTATGGCTACACCTTC
CDR3: CASSADTYGYTF

size: NA
V: TRBV5-4
D: NA
J: TRBJ2-7
DNA: TGTGCCAGCAGCTGGGGGGATGACTACGAGCAGTACTTC
CDR3: CASSWGDDYEQYF

size: NA
V: TRBV7-2
D: NA
J: TRBJ2-7
DNA: TGTGCCAGCAGCTTAGGTCTGAGCTCCTACGAGCAGTACTTC
CDR3: CASSLGLSSYEQYF

size: NA
V: TRBV11-2
D: TRBD2
J: TRBJ2-1
DNA: TGTGCCAGCAGCCCCGGGACTAGCGGGAGATGGTCCTACAATGAGCAGTTCTTC
CDR3: CASSPGTSGRWSYNEQFF

size: NA
V: TRBV6-5
D: TRBD1
J: TRBJ1-4
DNA: TGTGCCAGCGGGGACAGAAATGAAAAACTGTTTTTT
CDR3: CASGDRNEKLFF

size: once
V: TRBV11-1
D: NA
J: TRBJ1-1
DNA: TGTGCCAGCAGCTTTGACAGACTGGACACTGAAGCTTTCTTT
CDR3: CASSFDRLDTEAFF

size: NA
V: TRBV10-2
D: NA
J: TRBJ2-5
DNA: TGCGCCAGCAAGGACAGAAAAGAGACCCAGTACTTC
CDR3: CASKDRKETQYF

size: NA
V: TRBV11-2
D: TRBD2
J: TRBJ2-5
DNA: TGTGCCAGCAGCCCGGAGACTAGCGGGTACCAAGAGACCCAGTACTTC
CDR3: CASSPETSGYQETQYF

size: NA
V: TRBV19
D: NA
J: TRBJ1-2
DNA: TGTGCCAGTAGTCTCGGCGTCTCCCTACGAGGCTACACCTTC
CDR3: CASSLGVSLRGYTF

size: NA
V: TRBV6-5
D: TRBD1
J: TRBJ2-7
DNA: TGTGCCAGCAGCCGGGACAGGGTAGCCTACGAGCAGTACTTC
CDR3: CASSRDRVAYEQYF

size: NA
V: TRBV6-6
D: TRBD2
J: TRBJ2-7
DNA: TGTGCCAGCAGACTCAGTAGCGGGAGAAATTCCTACGAGCAGTACTTC
CDR3: CASRLSSGRNSYEQYF

size: NA
V: TRBV9
D: NA
J: TRBJ2-7
DNA: TGTGCCAGCAGCGAGGGTGGGGTGGGGACTCTCGCCTACGAGCAGTACTTC
CDR3: CASSEGGVGTLAYEQYF

size: NA
V: TRBV19
D: NA
J: TRBJ2-5
DNA: TGTGCCAGTAGCAAGTTCGAGGCCCAAGAGACCCAGTACTTC
CDR3: CASSKFEAQETQYF

size: NA
V: TRBV3-1/TRBV3-2
D: NA
J: TRBJ2-7
DNA: TGTGCCAGCAGCCACACAGCAGCATCCTACGAGCAGTACTTC
CDR3: CASSHTAASYEQYF